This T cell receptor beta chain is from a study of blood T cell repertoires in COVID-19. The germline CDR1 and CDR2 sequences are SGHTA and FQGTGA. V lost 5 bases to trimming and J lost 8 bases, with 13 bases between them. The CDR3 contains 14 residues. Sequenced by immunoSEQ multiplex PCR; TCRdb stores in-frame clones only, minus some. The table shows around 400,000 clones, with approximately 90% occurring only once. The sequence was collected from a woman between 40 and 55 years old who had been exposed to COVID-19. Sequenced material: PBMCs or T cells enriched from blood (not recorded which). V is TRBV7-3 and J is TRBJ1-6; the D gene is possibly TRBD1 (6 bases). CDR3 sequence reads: CASSHTGPDSPLHF. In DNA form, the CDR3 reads TGTGCCAGCAGCCACACAGGGCCGGATTCACCCCTCCACTTT.